Following are 18 T cell receptor beta chains from one sample sequenced in a study of spatial heterogeneity in lung cancer. The study's findings and limits: One measure, the expanded intratumoral alpha and beta TCR count, tracked tumor mutation counts.

A single record per CDR3 protein comes from TCRdb applying MiXCR to the 5' RACE reads. The table lists under 15,000 distinct CDR3 sequences, about 6% of them singletons. The time point: sample taken at primary tumor resection. No antigen is known for these receptors. The sequences come from lung tumor tissue, collected at surgery. The source of these receptors is a female donor with early-stage non-small cell lung cancer.

This clonotype was seen repeatedly, ten times or more. This beta chain is a stray sequence in a library constructed for alpha chains; its clone size is not meaningful. The chain employs TRBV13 and TRBJ1-5; 12 bases map to TRBD1. V shed 3 bases and J 5 bases; nucleotides not matched to a gene: 14. This CDR3 contains 19 residues. The V gene's germline CDR1 is PRHDT and CDR2 FYEKMQ (reference sequence). The CDR3 nucleotides read TGTGCCAGCAGCTTGGCAAGCGGGGGGGACAGGGGGCAGGATCAGCCCCAGCATTTT. Residues: CASSLASGGDRGQDQPQHF.

This clonotype was recorded at least ten times. Found in a library prepared for alpha chains, this beta chain is an off-target read, and its abundance has little meaning. The chain combines TRBV11-2 with TRBJ2-1, with TRBD2 matching 9 bases. This CDR3 is built from 17 residues. After removal of 3 bases from V and 6 bases from J, the junction contained 12 bases not matched to a gene. Germline CDR1 SGHAT, CDR2 FQNNGV. The CDR3 spells CASSFLARGGGANEQFF. In DNA form, the CDR3 reads TGTGCCAGCAGCTTTCTTGCTCGTGGCGGGGGGGCCAATGAGCAGTTCTTC.

This clonotype has at least ten counts. This beta chain is a stray read from a library made for alpha chains; its abundance is not meaningful. The genes are TRBV6-6 and TRBJ1-2; D is uncertain. The CDR3 spans 15 residues. Germline CDR1 and CDR2: MNHNY and SVGAGI (reference sequence). The V end lost 2 bases, the J end lost 3 bases, and 13 bases lay between the germline ends. The CDR3 sequence is CASSYLQQRYYGYTF. CDR3 in DNA: TGTGCCAGCAGTTACCTACAACAGCGCTACTATGGCTACACCTTC.

Within the sample, this clonotype is medium-sized (0.01 to 0.1%). Being off target in a library aimed at alpha chains, this beta chain has a size of little meaning. CDR3 in DNA: TGTGCCAGCAGCACCCGACAGTCGGTGGGGAATGAGCAGTTCTTC. It translates to CASSTRQSVGNEQFF. The J gene is TRBJ2-1, the V gene TRBV7-2, with D possibly matching TRBD1 (5 bases). CDR1 and CDR2 (germline): SGHTA, FQGNSA. The CDR3 extends over 15 amino acids. V lost 5 bases to trimming and J lost 7 bases, with 18 bases between them.

In its sample, this clonotype ranks as medium-sized. This beta chain was picked up by a library intended for alpha chains and is off target, so its count carries little meaning. The V gene is TRBV7-3, the J gene TRBJ2-2, with D possibly being TRBD1 (6 bases). Trimming cost V 3 bases and J 4 bases, with 12 bases left between them. This CDR3 is built from 15 residues. Germline V gene lookup returns CDR1 SGHTA and CDR2 FQGTGA. DNA of the CDR3: TGTGCCAGCAGCTTGACAGGACAGCCCACCGGGGAGCTGTTTTTT. It codes for CASSLTGQPTGELFF.

Many counts were recorded for this clonotype. Because the library targeted alpha chains, this beta chain is an off-target read whose size means little. This chain connects TRBV4-1 to TRBJ1-1, with 7 bases lining up with TRBD1. Unmatched junction bases numbered 5, after V lost 2 bases and J lost 2 bases. The CDR3 spans 15 residues. From germline, CDR1 is MGHRA and CDR2 YSYEKL. CDR3 sequence: CASSQIHRGNTEAFF. CDR3 DNA: TGCGCCAGCAGCCAAATTCACAGGGGCAACACTGAAGCTTTCTTT.

In this sample, this clonotype turned up many times. A library prepared for alpha chains yielded this beta chain as an off-target read; its size is of little meaning. The V call is TRBV7-9, the J call TRBJ1-2; no firm D call. Germline assignment: CDR1 SEHNR and CDR2 FQNEAQ (reference sequence). V dropped 5 bases and J dropped 5 bases, with 12 bases sitting between them. The CDR3 runs to 13 residues. The DNA for the CDR3 is TGTGCCAGCAGCGGTGGGAATCAGTATGGCTACACCTTC. Translated, it gives CASSGGNQYGYTF.

This clonotype appeared many times. The library was prepared for alpha chains; this beta chain is a stray read, so its frequency means little. V gene TRBV5-6 combines with J gene TRBJ1-1; D ambiguous. Trimming removed 1 base at V and 1 base at J, with 20 bases between. The CDR3 is made up of 18 amino acids. Germline loops: CDR1 SGHDT, CDR2 YYEEEE. In DNA form, the CDR3 reads TGTGCCAGCAGCTTGATTTGGGCAACTCCGCTAAAGAACACTGAAGCTTTCTTT. Encoded protein: CASSLIWATPLKNTEAFF.

This clonotype was seen repeatedly, ten times or more. This beta chain is an unintended read in a library built for alpha chains; its size means little. The V and J genes are TRBV30 and TRBJ1-6; D is undetermined. The CDR3 spans 14 residues. V was trimmed by 3 bases and J by 10 bases, leaving 16 bases between them. The germline V gene encodes CDR1 GTSNPN and CDR2 SVGIG (reference sequence). CDR3 in DNA: TGTGCCTGGAGAGGGAGGATCTCAGGATCACCCCTCCACTTT. It codes for CAWRGRISGSPLHF.

Ten or more counts support this clonotype. Little can be read into the size of this beta chain, an off-target read in a library designed for alpha chains. DNA of the CDR3: TGTGCCAGCAGTCCGAGACGGGGGGGGCCCTACGAGCAGTACTTC. This sequence encodes CASSPRRGGPYEQYF. V usage is TRBV11-2 and J usage is TRBJ2-7; TRBD2 matches 8 bases. The V segment lost 6 bases and the J segment 2 bases; nucleotides outside the gene matches: 9. The germline V gene encodes CDR1 SGHAT and CDR2 FQNNGV. There are 15 residues in the CDR3.

This clonotype is deemed medium-sized. The library was designed around alpha chains, so this beta chain is a stray read whose abundance carries little weight. This chain connects TRBV10-3 to TRBJ2-1; 12 nucleotides line up with TRBD1. V was pared by 10 bases and J by 9 bases, with 19 bases of the junction left unmatched. This CDR3 has 17 residues. From germline, CDR1 is ENHRY and CDR2 SYGVKD. CDR3 DNA: TGTGCCACGGAGGGGACAGGGGGCGGTTTGCGGACAGGTGAGCAGTTCTTC. Its protein is CATEGTGGGLRTGEQFF.

This clonotype has ten or more counts. This beta chain is off target for a library built for alpha chains, so its abundance means little. The chain joins TRBV12-3 or TRBV12-4 to TRBJ2-3; TRBD1 is a possible D gene (5 bases). This CDR3 comprises 15 residues. The germline V and J ends were trimmed by 5 bases and 1 base, with 13 bases remaining between them. The CDR3 DNA reads as TGTGCCAGCAGTCGAACCGACAGAGGCACAGATACGCAGTATTTT. This codes for CASSRTDRGTDTQYF.

Ten or more counts support this clonotype. For a library built for alpha chains, this beta chain is a stray read; little rests on its size. This chain connects TRBV7-2 to TRBJ1-3, with a possible D match to TRBD1 (5 bases). The V end was cut by 4 bases, the J end by 0 bases, with 10 bases between. Germline V gene sequence: CDR1 SGHTA, CDR2 FQGNSA. The CDR3 loop spans 15 amino acids. CDR3 sequence: CASSSRARSGNTIYF. In DNA form, the CDR3 reads TGTGCCAGCAGCTCCAGGGCGCGCTCTGGAAACACCATATATTTT.

This clonotype came up a few times. Since it is a stray read in a library aimed at alpha chains, this beta chain has a size that is not meaningful. The CDR3 here is CASSPRGYNEQFF. The CDR3 DNA reads TGTGCCAGCAGCCCCCGCGGCTACAATGAGCAGTTCTTC. The rearrangement links TRBV7-4 to TRBJ2-1; D not certain. The germline V gene has CDR1 SGHVT and CDR2 SQSDAQ. The CDR3 has 13 residues. V gave up 5 bases and J gave up 3 bases, with 8 bases separating them.

Ten or more counts support this clonotype. As an off-target read in a library built for alpha chains, this beta chain has a frequency of little significance. V and J are TRBV11-2 and TRBJ2-2; D could derive from TRBD1 or TRBD2 (6 bases each). Trimming removed 3 bases from V and 1 base from J, with 9 bases in between. There are 15 residues in the CDR3. Germline V CDR1 and CDR2: SGHAT, FQNNGV. The CDR3 DNA follows: TGTGCCAGCAGCTTGGAGGGGGTGAACACCGGGGAGCTGTTTTTT. Translation gives CASSLEGVNTGELFF.

By proportion, this clonotype is medium-sized (0.01 to 0.1%). This beta chain is an off-target read within a library intended for alpha chains, so its frequency means little. The genes are TRBV5-1 and TRBJ1-1, with 12 positions matching TRBD1. This CDR3 is 16 amino acids long. The V gene's germline CDR1 is SGHRS and CDR2 YFSETQ. With V trimmed by 4 bases and J by 1 base, 5 bases remained unmatched. CDR3 in DNA: TGCGCCAGCAGCACGGGACAGGGGGCACGGAACACTGAAGCTTTCTTT. Translating gives CASSTGQGARNTEAFF.

A word on this clonotype: As an off-target read in a library built for alpha chains, this beta chain has a frequency of little significance. The gene calls are TRBV28 and TRBJ2-2, with D tentatively TRBD2 (6 bases). V lost 6 bases, J lost 1 base, and 15 bases lay in between. Germline CDR1 reads MDHEN; CDR2 reads SYDVKM. The CDR3 spans 16 residues. The CDR3 DNA reads as TGTGCCAGCAGATTGGGACTGTACATGAACACCGGGGAGCTGTTTTTT. Its translation is CASRLGLYMNTGELFF.

This clonotype was seen repeatedly, ten times or more. A library made for alpha chains picked up this beta chain off target, so its size means little. The chain uses TRBV3-1 and TRBJ2-7; 7 nucleotides align to TRBD1. CDR3 length: 15 residues. Germline V gene lookup returns CDR1 LGHDT and CDR2 YNNKEL (reference sequence). J lost 2 bases, V lost 1 base, and 5 bases had no gene match. The CDR3 region is CASSQGGQNAYEQYF. CDR3 sequence (DNA): TGTGCCAGCAGCCAAGGGGGACAGAATGCCTACGAGCAGTACTTC.